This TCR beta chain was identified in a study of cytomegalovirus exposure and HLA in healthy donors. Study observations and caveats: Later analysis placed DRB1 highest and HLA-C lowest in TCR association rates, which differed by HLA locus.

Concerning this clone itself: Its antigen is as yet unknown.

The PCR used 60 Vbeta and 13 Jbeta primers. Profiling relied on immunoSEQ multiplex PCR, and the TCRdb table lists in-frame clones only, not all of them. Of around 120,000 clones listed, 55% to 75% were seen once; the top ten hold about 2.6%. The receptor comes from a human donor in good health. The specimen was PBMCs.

CDR3 nucleotides: TGTGCCACCAGCCGGGACTACTACGAGCAGTACTTC. Its translation: CATSRDYYEQYF. This chain connects TRBV15 to TRBJ2-5, with 7 bases lining up with TRBD2. The better agreement between TRBJ2-7 and the DNA end casts doubt on the J call. The CDR3 extends over 12 amino acids. Germline CDR1 and CDR2: LNHNV and YYDKDF (reference sequence).